The rows below give T cell receptor beta chains drawn from one sample of a study of cytomegalovirus exposure and HLA in healthy donors. Sequencing was performed with immunoSEQ multiplex PCR; in TCRdb, only in-frame clones are kept and a portion is missing. Of over 100,000 clones in the sample, about 80% are singletons; the top ten hold 7.7%. Sequencing was performed on PBMCs. These receptors came from a woman aged 45-65 years in good health and CMV-seropositive. Both conserved end residues are part of each CDR3. A D gene is named only where the DNA matches it firmly. Only part of the rows carry a size: once, few, many, or a class if the clone is expanded.

>.|.|TRBJ1-1|TRBV13
CASSRQVNTEAFF
TGTGCCAGCAGCAGACAGGTGAACACTGAAGCTTTCTTT
>.|.|TRBJ1-3|TRBV7-8
CASSLDRVENTIYF
TGTGCCAGCAGCTTAGACAGGGTAGAGAACACCATATATTTT
>.|TRBD1|TRBJ1-5|TRBV19
CASSMWTGGVVGNQPQHF
TGTGCCAGTAGTATGTGGACAGGGGGCGTCGTCGGCAATCAGCCCCAGCATTTT
>.|.|TRBJ1-5|TRBV6-1
CASSEKFQWENQPQHF
TGTGCCAGCAGTGAAAAGTTTCAATGGGAGAATCAGCCCCAGCATTTT
>once|TRBD1|TRBJ1-6|TRBV2
CASRDSNSPLHF
TGTGCCAGCCGGGACAGTAATTCACCCCTCCACTTT
>.|.|TRBJ2-1|TRBV4-3
CASSQVWRDYNEQFF
TGCGCCAGCAGCCAAGTTTGGCGGGACTACAATGAGCAGTTCTTC
>.|TRBD1|TRBJ2-3|TRBV7-9
CASSLPLTGNTDTQYF
TGTGCCAGCAGCTTACCGTTGACAGGGAACACAGATACGCAGTATTTT
>.|.|TRBJ1-6|TRBV9
CASSPSPYNSPLHF
TGTGCCAGCAGCCCCTCTCCCTATAATTCACCCCTCCACTTT
>.|TRBD1|TRBJ1-4|TRBV15
CATSRHRGSVNEKLFF
TGTGCCACCAGCAGACACAGGGGTTCCGTAAATGAAAAACTGTTTTTT
>.|TRBD2|TRBJ2-7|TRBV10-3
CAIRLAGANSYEQYF
TGTGCCATCAGACTAGCGGGGGCCAACTCCTACGAGCAGTACTTC
>once|.|TRBJ1-2|TRBV6-1
CASSPGGYGYGYTF
TGTGCCAGCAGTCCAGGAGGGTACGGGTATGGCTACACCTTC
>.|.|TRBJ1-1|TRBV7-2
CASSLHGGAVGNTEAFF
TGTGCCAGCAGCTTACACGGGGGGGCAGTTGGGAACACTGAAGCTTTCTTT
>few|.|TRBJ2-1|TRBV6-1
CASQQGYLQGQFF
TGTGCCAGCCAACAGGGATATCTCCAGGGGCAGTTCTTC
>.|.|TRBJ1-1|TRBV19
CASSPAEGGNTEAFF
TGTGCCAGTAGTCCCGCCGAGGGTGGGAACACTGAAGCTTTCTTT
>once|TRBD1|TRBJ2-3|TRBV7-3
CASSLIGGGLDTQYF
TGTGCCAGCAGCTTAATAGGGGGCGGGCTGGATACGCAGTATTTT
>.|.|TRBJ2-1|TRBV6-1
CASRVSSYNEQFF
TGTGCCAGCAGAGTGAGCTCCTACAATGAGCAGTTCTTC
>.|.|TRBJ2-1|TRBV5-4
CASSQGVAGYNEQFF
TGTGCCAGCAGCCAGGGGGTAGCGGGGTACAATGAGCAGTTCTTC
>.|.|TRBJ1-3|TRBV7-9
CASRVQGAGNTIYF
TGTGCCAGCAGAGTACAGGGTGCCGGAAACACCATATATTTT
>.|.|TRBJ1-2|TRBV4-1
CASSQIQGFNYGYTF
TGCGCCAGCAGCCAGATACAGGGATTTAACTATGGCTACACCTTC
>.|.|TRBJ1-2|TRBV6-5
CASTSFGRNYGYTF
TGTGCCAGCACCTCCTTTGGCAGAAACTATGGCTACACCTTC
>.|.|TRBJ2-4|TRBV12-2
CASRLMTSGGISPAKNIQYF
TGTGCAAGTCGCTTAATGACTAGCGGGGGGATCTCACCAGCCAAAAACATTCAGTACTTC
>once|TRBD2|TRBJ2-2|TRBV6-6
CASKMGRVNTGELFF
TGTGCCAGCAAAATGGGGAGGGTGAACACCGGGGAGCTGTTTTTT
>once|TRBD1|TRBJ2-5|TRBV4-3
CASSRGSPGQGGEQYF
TGCGCCAGCAGCCGAGGGTCTCCGGGACAGGGGGGTGAGCAGTACTTC
>.|.|TRBJ2-3|TRBV6-1
CASSEALTDTQYF
TGTGCCAGCAGTGAAGCGCTAACAGATACGCAGTATTTT
>.|.|TRBJ2-7|TRBV7-9
CSSSPEEDASYEQYF
TGTTCCAGCAGCCCAGAGGAGGACGCCTCCTACGAGCAGTACTTC
>once|TRBD1|TRBJ1-6|TRBV11-2
CASSPRQGDSPLHF
TGTGCCAGCAGCCCCCGACAGGGGGATTCACCCCTCCACTTT
>.|TRBD1|TRBJ2-3|TRBV11-3
CASSPGQGITDTQYF
TGTGCCAGCAGCCCGGGACAGGGGATCACAGATACGCAGTATTTT
>.|TRBD2|TRBJ2-2|TRBV23-1
CASTGGLAEANTGELFF
TGCGCCAGCACGGGGGGACTAGCGGAAGCGAACACCGGGGAGCTGTTTTTT
>.|.|TRBJ1-6|TRBV4-1
CASSQVAVNNSPLHF
TGCGCCAGCAGCCAAGTTGCAGTCAATAATTCACCCCTCCACTTT
>.|TRBD1|TRBJ2-7|TRBV5-1
CASSLEGQGYEQYF
TGCGCCAGCAGCTTGGAAGGACAGGGCTACGAGCAGTACTTC